A selection of T cell receptor beta chains follows, all from one sample in a study of blood T cell repertoires in COVID-19. Using immunoSEQ multiplex PCR, the repertoire was profiled, and TCRdb retains in-frame clones only, with some absent. Altogether 430,000 or so clones are present, around nine tenths being singletons, with the ten largest covering approximately 1.5%. The sequencing sample was made of PBMCs or T cells enriched from blood (not recorded which). The receptors come from a woman between 18 and 29 years old who had been exposed to COVID-19. The CDR3 runs from the conserved cysteine through the conserved F or W. The D gene is left open where the match is weak. The listing skips clone size in some rows; elsewhere it reads once, few, many or a size class.

d_call clone_size j_call cdr3_length v_call cdr3_nt cdr3_aa
. . TRBJ1-5 15 TRBV24-1 TGTGCCACGAGAGTGGTGGACAAAGGCAATCAGCCCCAGCATTTT CATRVVDKGNQPQHF
. . TRBJ1-2 12 TRBV7-2 TGTGCCAGCACTCGCGCCCGGGAGGGCTACACCTTC CASTRAREGYTF
TRBD2 . TRBJ2-3 15 TRBV28 TGTGCCAGCAGTCCCAGCGGGAGTGTTTCAGATACGCAGTATTTT CASSPSGSVSDTQYF
. . TRBJ2-5 14 TRBV5-1 TGCGCCAGCAGGGGTCAGGGTGGCCAAGAGACCCAGTACTTC CASRGQGGQETQYF
TRBD1 . TRBJ1-1 15 TRBV7-6 TGTGCCAGCAGCTTAGTCGGAGGGGGCGGGACTGAAGCTTTCTTT CASSLVGGGGTEAFF
TRBD2 few TRBJ2-7 14 TRBV27 TGTGCCAGCAGCATAGCGGGCGCCTCCTACGAGCAGTACTTC CASSIAGASYEQYF
. . TRBJ1-1 13 TRBV10-3 TGTGCCATCAGGAGGGTTTCGAACACTGAAGCTTTCTTT CAIRRVSNTEAFF
. few TRBJ2-2 13 TRBV7-8 TGTGCCAGCAGCTTAGTAATAGTCGGGGAGCTGTTTTTT CASSLVIVGELFF
TRBD1 . TRBJ1-3 15 TRBV7-2 TGTGCCAGCAGCATCAACAGGGGCGCTGGAAACACCATATATTTT CASSINRGAGNTIYF
. . TRBJ1-1 15 TRBV6-5 TGTGCCAGCAGCCGGGCAGGAGGGATGGGCACTGAAGCTTTCTTT CASSRAGGMGTEAFF
TRBD1 . TRBJ2-6 17 TRBV29-1 TGCAGCGTTCTGGACAGGGTGGACCTCTCTGGGGCCAACGTCCTGACTTTC CSVLDRVDLSGANVLTF
TRBD1 . TRBJ1-2 12 TRBV29-1 TGCAGCGTTGAAATGACAGGGTTGGGCTACACCTTC CSVEMTGLGYTF
TRBD1 . TRBJ1-2 16 TRBV6-4 TGTGCCAGCAGTGACGGAATCCGGGACAGGTCCTATGGCTACACCTTC CASSDGIRDRSYGYTF
TRBD1 once TRBJ1-1 14 TRBV4-3 TGCGCCAGCAGCCAGCACAGGGGTGGGACTGAAGCTTTCTTT CASSQHRGGTEAFF
. . TRBJ2-1 16 TRBV4-2 TGTGCCAGCAGCCAAGATCGTCAGGGGCGGTACAATGAGCAGTTCTTC CASSQDRQGRYNEQFF
TRBD2 . TRBJ2-5 14 TRBV13 TGTGCCAGCAGCTCGAAATGGGAGGGAGAGACCCAGTACTTC CASSSKWEGETQYF
TRBD2 once TRBJ2-3 18 TRBV10-1 TGCGCCAGCAGTAAACTAGCGGGGGGGCCGGGATGGGCAGATACGCAGTATTTT CASSKLAGGPGWADTQYF
. . TRBJ2-3 14 TRBV19 TGTGCCAGTAGTATACAGGGTAGCACAGATACGCAGTATTTT CASSIQGSTDTQYF
. . TRBJ2-3 15 TRBV4-3 TGCGCCAGCAGCCAAGATGGCGGGGGCACAGATACGCAGTATTTT CASSQDGGGTDTQYF
. . TRBJ2-1 14 TRBV7-8 TGTGCCAGCAGCCTCTATAGCTCCTACAATGAGCAGTTCTTC CASSLYSSYNEQFF
. . TRBJ1-2 12 TRBV28 TGTGCCAGCAGTTTCACTAACTATGGCTACACCTTC CASSFTNYGYTF
TRBD2 . TRBJ2-1 17 TRBV28 TGTGCCAGCAGCTTGTTTGTGGGGGGGAGCTCCTACAATGAGCAGTTCTTC CASSLFVGGSSYNEQFF
TRBD1 . TRBJ2-3 18 TRBV15 TGTGCCACCAGCAGAGACCCCCGAGGGACAGATTACACAGATACGCAGTATTTT CATSRDPRGTDYTDTQYF
TRBD1 . TRBJ1-5 16 TRBV3-1/TRBV3-2 TGTGCCAGCAGCCTTGGGGGACAGGGCGCCCGTCAGCCCCAGCATTTT CASSLGGQGARQPQHF
TRBD1 . TRBJ2-5 15 TRBV19 TGTGCCAGTAGTATGGGGGGACAGGCCCAAGAGACCCAGTACTTC CASSMGGQAQETQYF
TRBD1 . TRBJ1-1 13 TRBV29-1 TGCAGCGTTGAATTAGGGGGCTGGACTGAAGCTTTCTTT CSVELGGWTEAFF
. . TRBJ2-1 14 TRBV6-4 TGTGCCAGCAGTGAGGTGAGCTCCTACAATGAGCAGTTCTTC CASSEVSSYNEQFF
. . TRBJ1-1 14 TRBV30 TGTGCCTGGAGTGTACTTACTGGGAACACTGAAGCTTTCTTT CAWSVLTGNTEAFF
TRBD2 . TRBJ2-1 16 TRBV7-9 TGTGCCAGCAGCCCGCGTGGACTAGCGGGAGGCAATGAGCAGTTCTTC CASSPRGLAGGNEQFF
. . TRBJ1-5 17 TRBV4-1 TGCGCCAGCACCAACAATTTAGCACAGGGACGGGGTCAGCCCCAGCATTTT CASTNNLAQGRGQPQHF
TRBD2 . TRBJ2-1 16 TRBV9 TGTGCCAGCAGCCTGGACGGAGCGGGATTAGGGGATGAGCAGTTCTTC CASSLDGAGLGDEQFF
TRBD1 . TRBJ2-7 16 TRBV5-6 TGTGCCAGGCCACTCTGGGGACAGGCCGTACCCTACGAGCAGTACTTC CARPLWGQAVPYEQYF
TRBD1 . TRBJ1-2 15 TRBV5-5 TGTGCCAGCAGCTTTTCCGGGACAGGGGGCTATGGCTACACCTTC CASSFSGTGGYGYTF
. . TRBJ1-1 11 TRBV12-3/TRBV12-4 TGTGCCAGCAGCTCAGGGTACAGAGCTTTCTTT CASSSGYRAFF
. . TRBJ2-5 14 TRBV9 TGTGCCAGCAGCGTAGACCGGGAGCAAGAGACCCAGTACTTC CASSVDREQETQYF
. . TRBJ2-1 13 TRBV4-3 TGCGCCAGCAGCCAAGATTCCGTGAATGAGCAGTTCTTC CASSQDSVNEQFF
. . TRBJ2-4 13 TRBV6-6 TGTGCCAGCAGTTACGGGGAGAGAAACATTCAGTACTTC CASSYGERNIQYF
. . TRBJ2-3 16 TRBV19 TGTGCCAGTAGTATACATCCCGACAGGCCGGGAGATACGCAGTATTTT CASSIHPDRPGDTQYF
. . TRBJ2-5 15 TRBV4-3 TGCGCCAGCAGCCAAGATTACCTAGTCGGGGAGACCCAGTACTTC CASSQDYLVGETQYF
. . TRBJ2-7 14 TRBV10-1 TGCGCCAGCAGTGAGGGCAGGGCCGCTTACGAGCAGTACTTC CASSEGRAAYEQYF
. . TRBJ2-7 13 TRBV27 TGTGCCAGCAGTGACTCCCTAGGTGTTAAATACCTATTC CASSDSLGVKYLF
TRBD2 . TRBJ2-2 21 TRBV28 TGTGCCAGCAGTTCCAATCTAGCTGTGACTAGCGGGAGGGCCGGCACCGGGGAGCTGTTTTTT CASSSNLAVTSGRAGTGELFF
. . TRBJ1-1 15 TRBV19 TGTGCCAGTAACAGTTTCGGGGAAGGGGGCACTGAAGCTTTCTTT CASNSFGEGGTEAFF
. . TRBJ2-2 13 TRBV12-3/TRBV12-4 TGTGCCAGCAGTTTTGGGGCGACCGGGGAGCTGTTTTTT CASSFGATGELFF
. . TRBJ2-1 13 TRBV29-1 TGCAGCGTTACACAGGGGGGGATCAATGAGCAGTTCTTC CSVTQGGINEQFF